Presented here are 18 T cell receptor beta chains from one specimen sequenced in a study of blood T cells in healthy people across ages. For the second PCR, which ran for roughly 7 to 11 cycles, a sample-barcoded 5' primer and a J-beta primer mix were used. TCRdb used MiXCR to reprocess the 5' RACE reads, holding one entry per CDR3 protein. The data show 1.5 million to 2 million distinct CDR3 sequences, over 25% seen once. Material: blood. Receptors originate from a young woman in good health.

This rearrangement joins TRBV6-5 to TRBJ1-2, with unresolved D. Germline V gene sequence: CDR1 MNHEY, CDR2 SVGAGI. The CDR3 is 13 amino acids. V lost 11 bases and J 4 bases, leaving 17 bases between the germline ends. CDR3: CAAGATGIYGYTF. DNA of the CDR3: TGTGCCGCCGGAGCGACGGGAATCTATGGCTACACCTTC.

This rearrangement joins TRBV20-1 to TRBJ1-2; D not resolved. There are 15 residues in the CDR3. Germline V gives CDR1 DFQATT, CDR2 SNEGSKA (reference sequence). The ends were cut back, 0 bases at V and 1 base at J, with 12 bases in the middle. DNA for the CDR3: TGCAGTGCTAGAGATCAGTATAAGAGTAACTATGGCTACACCTTC. Protein product: CSARDQYKSNYGYTF.

J is TRBJ1-5 and V is TRBV6-5, with a possible D match to TRBD1 (6 bases). V shed 4 bases and J shed 2 bases, with 15 bases lying between them. This CDR3 has 16 amino acids. Germline V lookup: CDR1 MNHEY, CDR2 SVGAGI. CDR3 residues: CASSSFRTDGNQPQHF. The CDR3, as DNA: TGTGCCAGCAGTTCTTTTAGGACAGACGGCAATCAGCCCCAGCATTTT.

The V call is TRBV5-1, the J call TRBJ2-1, with 15 nucleotides matching TRBD2. The CDR3 length is 15 residues. V dropped 5 bases and J dropped 10; count of bases not matched to a gene: 7. Germline values: CDR1 SGHRS, CDR2 YFSETQ. CDR3 DNA: TGCGCCAGCAGGATGGGACTAGCGGGGGGACTGGAGCAGTTCTTC. It codes for CASRMGLAGGLEQFF.

Of note for this clonotype: The conserved phenylalanine or tryptophan normally closing the CDR3 is absent here, so this likely arose from a read error. The CDR3 loop reads CSVESTGQGGTGELFL. The CDR3 DNA reads as TGCAGCGTTGAATCTACGGGACAGGGGGGCACCGGGGAGCTGTTTTTG. The V call is TRBV29-1, the J call TRBJ2-2; 11 bases line up with TRBD1. With V trimmed by 2 bases and J by 4 bases, 6 bases remained unmatched. This CDR3 has 16 amino acids. Germline V gives CDR1 SQVTM, CDR2 ANQGSEA.

This clonotype was recorded at least ten times. The chain recombines TRBV20-1 with TRBJ2-7, with D possibly matching TRBD1 (5 bases). The V end was cut by 5 bases, the J end by 2 bases, with 13 bases between. Germline loops: CDR1 DFQATT, CDR2 SNEGSKA (reference sequence). The CDR3 has 13 residues. The CDR3 nucleotides are TGCAGTGCTGGACACCAGGTAACCTACGAGCAGTACTTC. Translating gives CSAGHQVTYEQYF.

The rearrangement links TRBV6-2 or TRBV6-3 to TRBJ2-1, with D possibly being TRBD2 (6 bases). This CDR3 has 14 amino acids. Trimming removed 7 bases at V and 5 bases at J, with 15 bases between. Germline CDR1 MNHEY, CDR2 SVGEGT. Here the CDR3 reads CASTWGLSNNEQFF. The CDR3 DNA sequence: TGTGCCAGCACCTGGGGACTTTCTAACAATGAGCAGTTCTTC.

As for this clonotype: One junction end does not reproduce the germline sequence, and a read error may be involved. This sequence joins TRBV28 and TRBJ2-3; no firm D call. CDR3 length equals 14 residues. Germline CDR1 MDHEN, CDR2 SYDVKM. Written as DNA, the CDR3 is TGTGCCGGCAGCTACCGAAGGAGCACAGATACGCAGTATTTT. It translates to CAGSYRRSTDTQYF.

The rearrangement joins TRBV20-1 to TRBJ1-5, with D tentatively TRBD1 (5 bases). CDR3 size: 15 residues. In germline, CDR1 is DFQATT, CDR2 SNEGSKA (reference sequence). Deletions cut 1 base from V and 1 base from J, with 11 bases between. CDR3 protein: CSARGGHTSNQPQHF. CDR3 nucleotides: TGCAGTGCTAGAGGAGGACATACCAGCAATCAGCCCCAGCATTTT.

A note on this clonotype: Relative to the germline gene, one junction end is altered; a read error may explain this. The V and J genes are TRBV11-2 and TRBJ1-2; D might be TRBD1 (6 bases). Germline values: CDR1 SGHAT, CDR2 FQNNGV. This CDR3 is 14 amino acids long. The CDR3 sequence: CASSLVGANYGHTF. The CDR3 DNA sequence: TGTGCCAGCAGCTTAGTGGGGGCCAACTATGGCCACACCTTC.

The rearrangement links TRBV20-1 to TRBJ1-1; TRBD1 matches 7 bases. V lost 0 bases and J lost 0; bases outside the gene matches: 7. From germline, CDR1 is DFQATT and CDR2 SNEGSKA (reference sequence). The CDR3 totals 16 residues. In DNA form, the CDR3 reads TGCAGTGCTAGAGAAGCAGGGGGGGGGATGAACACTGAAGCTTTCTTT. Its translation is CSAREAGGGMNTEAFF.

The V and J genes are TRBV20-1 and TRBJ2-1; no clear D gene. In germline, CDR1 is DFQATT, CDR2 SNEGSKA (reference sequence). V lost 2 bases and J 4 bases, leaving 24 bases between the germline ends. This CDR3 is 18 amino acids long. CDR3 residues: CSARFPGMDPGRYNEQFF. CDR3 in DNA: TGCAGTGCTAGATTTCCTGGGATGGACCCGGGTAGATACAATGAGCAGTTCTTC.

There are a few counts of this clonotype. V usage is TRBV20-1 and J usage is TRBJ1-5; no reliable D call. Germline assignment: CDR1 DFQATT and CDR2 SNEGSKA (reference sequence). The CDR3 sequence is 15 residues long. Deletions cut 3 bases from V and 6 bases from J, with 18 bases between. The CDR3 DNA sequence: TGCAGTGCTAGGGCCTCGGGTCATGGGGTTCAGCCCCAGCATTTT. This translates into CSARASGHGVQPQHF.

Many counts were recorded for this clonotype. The V and J genes are TRBV15 and TRBJ2-1, with a possible D match to TRBD2 (6 bases). Germline-derived CDR1 and CDR2 are LNHNV and YYDKDF (reference sequence). This CDR3 is 13 amino acids long. Trimming pared 8 bases from V and 0 bases from J, leaving 8 bases between. For the CDR3, the DNA is TGTGCCACCGGGGGGAGCTCCTACAATGAGCAGTTCTTC. Translation: CATGGSSYNEQFF.

This clonotype has a handful of counts. The V gene is TRBV2, the J gene TRBJ2-3; the D is unclear. Germline values: CDR1 SNHLY, CDR2 FYNNEI. Trimming shortened V by 6 bases and J by 2 bases, and 15 bases separated the two germline ends. CDR3 length: 15 amino acids. The CDR3 DNA follows: TGTGCCAGCAGACTGTGGGCGGCTTCCACAGATACGCAGTATTTT. This sequence encodes CASRLWAASTDTQYF.

This clonotype was seen a handful of times. The J gene is TRBJ2-3, the V gene TRBV6-2 or TRBV6-3, with a tentative D call TRBD2 (6 bases). The CDR3 contains 16 residues. Trimming cost V 6 bases and J 11 bases, with 27 bases left between them. CDR1 is MNHEY, CDR2 SVGEGT, per germline. CDR3 protein: CASRLGIPGLRFGQYF. DNA for the CDR3: TGTGCCAGCAGGTTAGGAATTCCGGGACTCCGTTTCGGGCAGTATTTT.

The sample holds a few counts of this clonotype. The rearrangement uses TRBV5-8 and TRBJ1-5, with D uncertain. The CDR3 loop spans 11 amino acids. The germline V gene has CDR1 SGHTS and CDR2 YDEGEE. Trimming removed 1 base from V and 7 bases from J, with 3 bases in between. CDR3 in amino acids: CASSLKQPQHF. The CDR3 nucleotides are TGTGCCAGCAGCTTGAAGCAGCCCCAGCATTTT.

This clonotype was detected a few times. The chain links TRBV7-6 to TRBJ2-5; 7 nucleotides agree with TRBD2. Germline-derived CDR1 and CDR2 are SGHVS and FNYEAQ. The CDR3 consists of 14 residues. J was trimmed by 5 bases and V by 5 bases; bases with no gene match: 8. CDR3 protein: CASSQRLAVETQYF. In nucleotides, the CDR3 is TGTGCCAGCAGCCAACGACTAGCCGTGGAGACCCAGTACTTC. The full variable domain, in which reference TRBV7-6 and TRBJ2-5 provide the parts outside the CDR3, is GAGVSQSPRYKVTKRGQDVALRCDPISGHVSLYWYRQALGQGPEFLTYFNYEAQQDKSGLPNDRFSAERPEGSISTLTIQRTEQRDSAMYRCASSQRLAVETQYFGPGTRLLVL.